The 32 T cell receptor beta chains given below trace back to one sample, sequenced in a study of T cells in Graves' hyperthyroidism and ophthalmopathy (dated by TCRdb to about 2019). The library came from multiplex PCR. Sequenced using an Illumina HiSeq 2000. Amplification of TCR beta CDR3 regions was carried out from RNA transcripts. The TCR CDR3 was subjected to a first round of RT-PCR using the HTBI primer set and the Qiagen OneStep RT-PCR kit. TCRdb itself trimmed the public reads at Q25 with fastp, ran MiXCR and retained productive beta chains. Duplicate CDR3 protein sequences are folded into a single record with the most common DNA and genes. The sample table lists more than 350,000 distinct CDR3 sequences, roughly 15% of them with a count of one. The top ten clonotypes cover roughly 20% of the sample. Specimen: blood. These receptors came from a woman aged 60-70 years with Graves' ophthalmopathy.

In this sample, this clonotype turned up many times. The chain employs TRBV6-4 and TRBJ1-1; D is ambiguous. The V and J ends lost 3 bases and 4 bases respectively, with 3 bases between them. The CDR3 has 11 amino acids. Germline CDR1 is MRHNA and CDR2 is SNTAGT. CDR3 sequence: CASSEGTEAFF. As DNA, the CDR3 is TGTGCCAGCAGTGAGGGCACTGAAGCTTTCTTT.

This clonotype has a count of ten or more. The chain uses TRBV5-1 and TRBJ2-1; 8 nucleotides align to TRBD2. This CDR3 spans 15 amino acids. The V gene's germline CDR1 is SGHRS and CDR2 YFSETQ. Germline trimming cut 3 bases from V and 8 bases from J; bases unmatched to any gene: 10. CDR3 coding DNA: TGCGCCAGCAGCTCCCTTTCGCGGGAGGTCGATGAGCAGTTCTTC. This encodes CASSSLSREVDEQFF.

V usage is TRBV10-2 and J usage is TRBJ2-1; 11 nucleotides agree with TRBD2. The junction had 5 bases not matched to a gene; V was cut back by 6 bases and J by 10 bases. This CDR3 is 13 amino acids long. Germline CDR1 WSHSY, CDR2 SAAADI. The CDR3: CASRTGTSGEQFF. In DNA, the CDR3 is TGCGCCAGCAGAACCGGGACTAGCGGAGAGCAGTTCTTC.

The V gene is TRBV11-2, the J gene TRBJ2-1; D is unresolved. The germline CDR1 and CDR2 sequences are SGHAT and FQNNGV. The CDR3 consists of 14 residues. V gave up 2 bases and J gave up 3 bases, with 8 bases separating them. In nucleotides, the CDR3 is TGTGCCAGCAGCTTAATTTCCGGCTACAATGAGCAGTTCTTC. Translated, it gives CASSLISGYNEQFF.

In its sample, this clonotype was seen many times. The chain uses TRBV4-1 and TRBJ2-2, with D perhaps TRBD1 or TRBD2 (5 bases each). The ends were cut back, 3 bases at V and 5 bases at J, with 13 bases in the middle. Germline CDR1 is MGHRA and CDR2 is YSYEKL. This CDR3 contains 15 residues. CDR3 sequence: CASSHPGRRTGELFF. The DNA for the CDR3 is TGCGCCAGCAGCCACCCGGGACGGAGAACCGGGGAGCTGTTTTTT.

This clonotype has at least ten counts. This chain links TRBV20-1 with TRBJ2-5, with 11 bases aligning to TRBD2. The germline V gene has CDR1 DFQATT and CDR2 SNEGSKA (reference sequence). The V gene end was trimmed by 0 bases and the J gene end by 5 bases; junction bases not matched to a gene: 11. This CDR3 is 17 amino acids long. The CDR3 loop reads CSARDQGLAGGLETQYF. DNA of the CDR3: TGCAGTGCTAGAGATCAAGGGCTAGCGGGAGGTTTGGAGACCCAGTACTTC.

V usage is TRBV28 and J usage is TRBJ1-2, with 11 positions matching TRBD1. In germline, CDR1 is MDHEN, CDR2 SYDVKM. V lost 6 bases to trimming and J lost 6 bases; unmatched junction nucleotides: 3. The CDR3 has 13 residues. CDR3 in amino acids: CASSGQGADGYTF. CDR3 in DNA: TGTGCCAGCAGCGGACAGGGGGCAGATGGCTACACCTTC.

This chain joins TRBV9 and TRBJ2-6; no reliable D call. CDR1 SGDLS and CDR2 YYNGEE come from the germline V gene. The CDR3 spans 15 residues. Trimming shortened V by 0 bases and J by 2 bases, and 6 bases separated the two germline ends. CDR3 DNA: TGTGCCAGCAGCGTAGGACAACCTGGGGCCAACGTCCTGACTTTC. Translation gives CASSVGQPGANVLTF.

The chain employs TRBV27 and TRBJ2-5; TRBD1 aligns across 7 bases. V was clipped by 0 bases and J by 0 bases; unmatched bases: 4. Germline lookup yields CDR1 MNHEY and CDR2 SMNVEV (reference sequence). The CDR3 consists of 16 residues. This CDR3 is CASSLSDRLYQETQYF. The DNA for the CDR3 is TGTGCCAGCAGTTTATCGGACAGGCTGTACCAAGAGACCCAGTACTTC.

This clonotype occurred many times. This sequence joins TRBV5-8 and TRBJ2-3; possible D gene TRBD2, 6 bases. The germline CDR1 and CDR2 sequences are SGHTS and YDEGEE. V lost 0 bases, J lost 1 base, and 12 bases lay in between. The CDR3 is 16 amino acids. The CDR3 spells CASSLAEASGTDTQYF. DNA of the CDR3: TGTGCCAGCAGCTTGGCCGAGGCTAGCGGCACAGATACGCAGTATTTT.

This chain uses TRBV7-2 with TRBJ2-5, with 8 bases aligning to TRBD2. Germline trimming cut 0 bases from V and 4 bases from J; bases unmatched to any gene: 7. This CDR3 comprises 16 residues. CDR1 SGHTA and CDR2 FQGNSA come from the germline V gene. CDR3 bases: TGTGCCAGCAGCTTAGCGGGACTAGTGGATGTAGAGACCCAGTACTTC. It specifies CASSLAGLVDVETQYF.

The table lists this clonotype with a few counts. The genes are TRBV25-1 and TRBJ2-7; TRBD2 matches 7 bases. J gave up 0 bases and V 1 base, and 0 bases lay outside the gene matches. CDR1 and CDR2 from the germline V gene are MGHDK and SYGVNS. The CDR3 spans 14 residues. The CDR3 here is CASSEWTSSYEQYF. The CDR3 DNA is TGTGCCAGCAGTGAATGGACTAGCTCCTACGAGCAGTACTTC.

This clonotype was seen many times. The chain combines TRBV6-2 or TRBV6-3 with TRBJ2-7; 10 bases are a match to TRBD1. Trimming at V came to 8 bases and at J to 3 bases, leaving 4 bases not matched to a gene. This CDR3 region has 13 residues. Germline loops: CDR1 MNHEY, CDR2 SVGEGT. Here the CDR3 DNA reads TGTGCCAGCTGGGGACAGGGGTTCTACGAGCAGTACTTC. It yields the protein CASWGQGFYEQYF.

This clonotype was picked up many times. V is TRBV6-1 and J is TRBJ1-3; 8 nucleotides match TRBD1. From germline, CDR1 is MNHNS and CDR2 SASEGT. CDR3 length: 16 amino acids. After removal of 0 bases from V and 1 base from J, the junction contained 2 bases not matched to a gene. This chain's CDR3 is CASSEAWTGSGNTIYF. As DNA, the CDR3 is TGTGCCAGCAGTGAAGCCTGGACAGGGTCTGGAAACACCATATATTTT.

This rearrangement joins TRBV5-1 to TRBJ2-5, with 7 bases matching TRBD1. The V gene's germline CDR1 is SGHRS and CDR2 YFSETQ. The CDR3 length is 12 residues. After removal of 4 bases from V and 7 bases from J, the junction contained 4 bases not matched to a gene. The CDR3 DNA is TGCGCCAGCAGCCGGGACAGCGCGACCCAGTACTTC. Its translation is CASSRDSATQYF.

The sample holds a few counts of this clonotype. V is TRBV4-2 and J is TRBJ2-5; 7 bases are shared with TRBD1. There are 19 residues in the CDR3. V dropped 4 bases and J dropped 0; count of bases not matched to a gene: 17. Germline V CDR1 and CDR2: LGHNA, YNFKEQ. The CDR3 loop reads CASSPGRGSGQMYQETQYF. The CDR3 DNA follows: TGTGCCAGCAGCCCCGGAAGGGGATCGGGACAGATGTACCAAGAGACCCAGTACTTC.

This clonotype was observed many times. The CDR3 DNA follows: TGTGCCAGCAGCCAGCTAGTGAGCACAGATACGCAGTATTTT. It specifies CASSQLVSTDTQYF. The rearrangement uses TRBV2 and TRBJ2-3; no firm D call. There are 14 residues in the CDR3. Germline lookup yields CDR1 SNHLY and CDR2 FYNNEI. V lost 6 bases, J lost 0 bases, and 10 bases lay in between.

This clonotype was seen repeatedly, ten times or more. The V and J genes are TRBV28 and TRBJ2-1; no clear D. Germline CDR1 and CDR2: MDHEN and SYDVKM. Trimming shortened V by 7 bases and J by 3 bases, and 16 bases separated the two germline ends. This CDR3 is 15 amino acids long. CDR3 DNA sequence: TGTGCCAGCACCCTCTCCGGCAGGCTCTACAATGAGCAGTTCTTC. Its translation: CASTLSGRLYNEQFF.

This clonotype occurred many times. The chain carries TRBV3-1 and TRBJ1-4, with 7 bases aligning to TRBD1. V was pared by 4 bases and J by 8 bases, with 7 bases of the junction left unmatched. From germline, CDR1 is LGHDT and CDR2 YNNKEL (reference sequence). There are 14 residues in the CDR3. CDR3 protein: CASSPRGGWEKLFF. In DNA form, the CDR3 reads TGTGCCAGCAGCCCCCGAGGGGGCTGGGAAAAACTGTTTTTT.

This clonotype was seen repeatedly, ten times or more. CDR3 amino acids: CASSQVRGSTEAFF. The CDR3 DNA reads as TGTGCCAGCAGCCAAGTAAGGGGAAGCACTGAAGCTTTCTTT. V usage is TRBV3-1 and J usage is TRBJ1-1; TRBD1 is a possible D gene (5 bases). Germline-derived CDR1 and CDR2 are LGHDT and YNNKEL (reference sequence). V was shortened by 1 base and J by 4 bases, with 10 bases between the two germline ends. CDR3 length equals 14 residues.

The genes are TRBV7-3 and TRBJ2-4; D is perhaps TRBD1 or TRBD2 (5 bases each). The germline V and J ends were trimmed by 8 bases and 8 bases, with 13 bases remaining between them. The CDR3 is made up of 12 amino acids. CDR1 and CDR2 from the germline V gene are SGHTA and FQGTGA. Here the CDR3 reads CASGDGGDIQYF. In DNA, the CDR3 is TGTGCCAGCGGGGACGGCGGAGACATTCAGTACTTC.

This chain connects TRBV24-1 to TRBJ2-1, with D possibly being TRBD2 (6 bases). Trimming removed 2 bases at V and 3 bases at J, with 19 bases between. Germline-derived CDR1 and CDR2 are KGHDR and SFDVKD. This CDR3 has 18 residues. Here the CDR3 reads CATSDSLFSGPGYNEQFF. The CDR3 nucleotides read TGTGCCACCAGTGATTCCCTATTTAGCGGCCCTGGCTACAATGAGCAGTTCTTC.

This clonotype was recorded a few times. Compared with germline, one end of the junction differs, possibly owing to a read error. V and J are TRBV7-7 and TRBJ2-4; TRBD2 matches at 7 bases. The CDR3 runs 17 residues. Germline V gives CDR1 SSHAT, CDR2 FNYEAQ (reference sequence). The CDR3 coding sequence is TGTGCTAGCAGCTTGTTGCAGGGCGGGAGTTCAAAAAACATTCAGTACTTC. This gives the protein CASSLLQGGSSKNIQYF.

The V and J genes are TRBV27 and TRBJ2-1, with D possibly matching TRBD1 (6 bases). CDR1 is MNHEY and CDR2 is SMNVEV in the germline V gene (reference sequence). The V and J ends lost 2 bases and 0 bases respectively, with 8 bases between them. The CDR3 covers 15 residues. Here the CDR3 DNA reads TGTGCCAGCAGTTTACGGACAGACTCCTACAATGAGCAGTTCTTC. It yields the protein CASSLRTDSYNEQFF.

This clonotype was counted ten times or more. The chain is built from TRBV28 and TRBJ2-4; 8 nucleotides line up with TRBD1. The CDR3 contains 14 residues. The V and J ends lost 9 bases and 4 bases, in that order; junction bases with no gene match: 8. Germline V gives CDR1 MDHEN, CDR2 SYDVKM. This CDR3 reads CASTGGTPKNIQYF. The CDR3 nucleotides are TGTGCCAGTACAGGGGGGACACCTAAAAACATTCAGTACTTC.

This clonotype was counted ten times or more. The gene calls are TRBV6-1 and TRBJ2-7; D is possibly TRBD2 (6 bases). There are 13 residues in the CDR3. Trimming cost V 6 bases and J 6 bases, with 15 bases left between them. Germline V gene data show CDR1 as MNHNS and CDR2 as SASEGT. The CDR3 loop is CASREGVRGEQYF. The CDR3 DNA sequence: TGTGCCAGCAGGGAGGGCGTTAGAGGCGAGCAGTACTTC.

This clonotype has a count of ten or more. The CDR3 here is CASSTVETQYF. In DNA form, the CDR3 reads TGTGCCAGCAGTACCGTAGAGACCCAGTACTTC. The chain combines TRBV12-3 or TRBV12-4 with TRBJ2-5, with no clear D. The CDR3 length is 11 residues. Deletions cut 5 bases from V and 4 bases from J, with 5 bases between.

About this clonotype: One end of the junction varies from germline; a read error may be responsible. This chain links TRBV28 with TRBJ2-7, with TRBD2 identical over 7 bases. The germline V gene encodes CDR1 MDHEN and CDR2 SYDVKM. CDR3 length equals 15 residues. CDR3 sequence reads: CAGSFVSGISYEQYF. CDR3 DNA: TGTGCCGGCAGTTTTGTAAGCGGGATCTCCTACGAGCAGTACTTC.

The chain is built from TRBV28 and TRBJ2-4, with a possible D match to TRBD2 (6 bases). The CDR3 sequence is 15 residues long. CDR1 and CDR2 from the germline V gene are MDHEN and SYDVKM. With 1 base removed from V and 1 base from J, the gap between germline ends came to 8 bases. CDR3 loop: CASSLYAGAKNIQYF. CDR3 sequence (DNA): TGTGCCAGCAGTTTATACGCGGGGGCCAAAAACATTCAGTACTTC. Complete variable domain (other parts from reference TRBV28 and TRBJ2-4): DVKVTQSSRYLVKRTGEKVFLECVQDMDHENMFWYRQDPGLGLRLIYFSYDVKMKEKGDIPEGYSVSREKKERFSLILESASTNQTSMYLCASSLYAGAKNIQYFGAGTRLSVL.

This clonotype was counted many times. The chain carries TRBV7-2 and TRBJ1-5; the D is unclear. The germline V gene encodes CDR1 SGHTA and CDR2 FQGNSA. The CDR3 loop spans 14 amino acids. The V end lost 2 bases, the J end lost 5 bases, and 10 bases lay between the germline ends. The CDR3, as DNA: TGTGCCAGCAGCTTACGCGGGTTCGATCAGCCCCAGCATTTT. Protein: CASSLRGFDQPQHF.

This clonotype was seen a handful of times. The rearrangement links TRBV20-1 to TRBJ1-1; 7 bases match TRBD1. The CDR3 has 15 amino acids. The germline V gene encodes CDR1 DFQATT and CDR2 SNEGSKA (reference sequence). Trimming cost V 0 bases and J 0 bases; bases outside gene matches: 4. CDR3 bases: TGCAGTGCTAGAGACATACAGGGGCTGAACACTGAAGCTTTCTTT. Protein product: CSARDIQGLNTEAFF.

V is TRBV7-9 and J is TRBJ2-3; 15 nucleotides match TRBD2. CDR1 is SEHNR, CDR2 FQNEAQ, per germline (reference sequence). Germline trimming cut 6 bases from V and 2 bases from J; bases unmatched to any gene: 3. This CDR3 contains 16 residues. CDR3 amino acids: CASRRTSGRATDTQYF. DNA of the CDR3: TGTGCCAGCAGACGGACTAGCGGGAGGGCCACAGATACGCAGTATTTT. Combining the CDR3 with reference TRBV7-9 and TRBJ2-3 gives the whole variable domain DTGVSQNPRHKITKRGQNVTFRCDPISEHNRLYWYRQTLGQGPEFLTYFQNEAQLEKSRLLSDRFSAERPKGSFSTLEIQRTEQGDSAMYLCASRRTSGRATDTQYFGPGTRLTVL.